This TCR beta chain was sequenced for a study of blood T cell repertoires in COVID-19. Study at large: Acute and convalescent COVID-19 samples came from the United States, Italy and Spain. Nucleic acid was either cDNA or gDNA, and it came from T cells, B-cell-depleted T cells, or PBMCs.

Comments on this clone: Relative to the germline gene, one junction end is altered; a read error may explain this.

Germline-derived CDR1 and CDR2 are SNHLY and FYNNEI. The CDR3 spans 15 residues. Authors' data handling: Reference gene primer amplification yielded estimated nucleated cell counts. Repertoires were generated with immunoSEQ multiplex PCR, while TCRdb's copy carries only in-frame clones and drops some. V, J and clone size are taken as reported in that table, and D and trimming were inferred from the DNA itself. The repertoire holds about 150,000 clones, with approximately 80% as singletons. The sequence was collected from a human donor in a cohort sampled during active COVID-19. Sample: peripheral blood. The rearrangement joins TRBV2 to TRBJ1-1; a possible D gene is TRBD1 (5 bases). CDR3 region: CASTEPTGGLAEAFF. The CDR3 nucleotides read TGTGCCAGCACTGAACCAACGGGGGGATTGGCTGAAGCTTTCTTT.